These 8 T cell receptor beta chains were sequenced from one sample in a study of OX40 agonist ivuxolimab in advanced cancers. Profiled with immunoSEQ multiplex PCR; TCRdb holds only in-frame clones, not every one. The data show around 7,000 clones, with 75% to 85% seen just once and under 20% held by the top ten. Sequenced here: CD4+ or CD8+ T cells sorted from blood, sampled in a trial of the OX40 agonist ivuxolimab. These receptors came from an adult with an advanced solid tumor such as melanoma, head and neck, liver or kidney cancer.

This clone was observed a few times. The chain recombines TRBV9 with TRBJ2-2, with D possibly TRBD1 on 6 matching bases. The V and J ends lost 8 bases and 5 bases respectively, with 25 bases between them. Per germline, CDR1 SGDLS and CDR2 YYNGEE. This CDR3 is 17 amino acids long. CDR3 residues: CASERERTAPGTGELFF. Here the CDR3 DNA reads TGTGCCAGTGAGCGCGAAAGGACAGCCCCGGGTACCGGGGAGCTGTTTTTT.

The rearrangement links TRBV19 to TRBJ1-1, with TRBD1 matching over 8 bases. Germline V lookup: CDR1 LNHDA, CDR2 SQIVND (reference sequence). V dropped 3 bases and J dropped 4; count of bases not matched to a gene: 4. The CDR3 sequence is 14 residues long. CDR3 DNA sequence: TGTGCCAGTAGTATGACAGGGGCCCTCACTGAAGCTTTCTTT. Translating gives CASSMTGALTEAFF.

CDR3 DNA: TGTGCCAGCAGTGGGCAGTATAGCAATCAGCCCCAGCATTTT. Translating gives CASSGQYSNQPQHF. The chain joins TRBV6-1 to TRBJ1-5, with D unclear. Germline CDR1 and CDR2: MNHNS and SASEGT. Trimming pared 4 bases from V and 0 bases from J, leaving 7 bases between. The CDR3 is made up of 14 amino acids.

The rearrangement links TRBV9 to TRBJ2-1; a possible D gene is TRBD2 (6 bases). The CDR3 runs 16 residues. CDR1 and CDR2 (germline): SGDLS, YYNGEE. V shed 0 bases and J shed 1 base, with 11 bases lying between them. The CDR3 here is CASSVDIGGSYNEQFF. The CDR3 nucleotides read TGTGCCAGCAGCGTAGATATAGGAGGGTCCTACAATGAGCAGTTCTTC.

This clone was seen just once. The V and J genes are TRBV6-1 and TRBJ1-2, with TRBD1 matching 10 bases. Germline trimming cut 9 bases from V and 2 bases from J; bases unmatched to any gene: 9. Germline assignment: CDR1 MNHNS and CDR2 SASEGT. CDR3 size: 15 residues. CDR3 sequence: CARAWDRGGNYGYTF. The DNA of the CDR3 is TGTGCCAGAGCTTGGGACAGGGGAGGAAACTATGGCTACACCTTC.

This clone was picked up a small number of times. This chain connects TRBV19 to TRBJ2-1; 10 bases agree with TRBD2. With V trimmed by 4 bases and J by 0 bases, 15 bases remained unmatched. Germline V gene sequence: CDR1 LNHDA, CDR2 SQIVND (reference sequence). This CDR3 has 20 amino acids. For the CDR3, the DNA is TGTGCCAGTAGTACCGGACTAGCGGACATATCTTTCCTCTCCTACAATGAGCAGTTCTTC. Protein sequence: CASSTGLADISFLSYNEQFF. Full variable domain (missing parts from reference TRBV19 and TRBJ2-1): DGGITQSPKYLFRKEGQNVTLSCEQNLNHDAMYWYRQDPGQGLRLIYYSQIVNDFQKGDIAEGYSVSREKKESFPLTVTSAQKNPTAFYLCASSTGLADISFLSYNEQFFGPGTRLTVL.

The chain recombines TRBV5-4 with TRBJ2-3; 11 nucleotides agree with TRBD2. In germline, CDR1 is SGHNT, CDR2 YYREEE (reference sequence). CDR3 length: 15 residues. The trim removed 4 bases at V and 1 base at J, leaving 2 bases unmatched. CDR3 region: CASSPGLAGTDTQYF. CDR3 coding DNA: TGTGCCAGCAGCCCGGGACTAGCGGGCACAGATACGCAGTATTTT. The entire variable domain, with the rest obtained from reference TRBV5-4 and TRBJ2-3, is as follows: ETGVTQSPTHLIKTRGQQVTLRCSSQSGHNTVSWYQQALGQGPQFIFQYYREEENGRGNFPPRFSGLQFPNYSSELNVNALELDDSALYLCASSPGLAGTDTQYFGPGTRLTVL.

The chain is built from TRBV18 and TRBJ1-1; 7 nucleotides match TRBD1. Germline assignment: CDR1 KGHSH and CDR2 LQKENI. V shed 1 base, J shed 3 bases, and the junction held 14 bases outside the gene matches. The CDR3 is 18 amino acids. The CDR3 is CASSPQPRQGGKDTEAFF. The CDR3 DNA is TGTGCCAGCTCACCACAACCAAGACAGGGAGGCAAGGACACTGAAGCTTTCTTT. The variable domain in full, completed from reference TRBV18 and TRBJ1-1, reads NAGVMQNPRHLVRRRGQEARLRCSPMKGHSHVYWYRQLPEEGLKFMVYLQKENIIDESGMPKERFSAEFPKEGPSILRIQQVVRGDSAAYFCASSPQPRQGGKDTEAFFGQGTRLTVV.